Following are 23 T cell receptor beta chains from one sample sequenced in a study of OX40 agonist ivuxolimab in advanced cancers. The repertoire was sequenced with immunoSEQ multiplex PCR; TCRdb's copy has only in-frame clones and lacks some. The table includes 55,000 to 75,000 clones, about 85% detected once. The input for sequencing was CD4+ or CD8+ T cells sorted from blood, taken in a trial of the OX40 agonist ivuxolimab. The source of these receptors is an adult with an advanced solid tumor such as melanoma, head and neck, liver or kidney cancer.

The chain is built from TRBV11-2 and TRBJ2-1; TRBD2 matches at 7 bases. Germline trimming cut 5 bases from V and 1 base from J; bases unmatched to any gene: 14. The CDR3 loop spans 18 amino acids. Germline loops: CDR1 SGHAT, CDR2 FQNNGV. CDR3 coding DNA: TGTGCCAGCAGCCCGAAGGCTGGGAGGGAGAGGTCCTACAATGAGCAGTTCTTC. Its translation: CASSPKAGRERSYNEQFF.

A single count supports this clone. This rearrangement joins TRBV6-6 to TRBJ1-5; D might be TRBD1 (5 bases). The length of the CDR3 is 15 residues. CDR1 and CDR2 (germline): MNHNY, SVGAGI (reference sequence). Trimming removed 1 base at V and 7 bases at J, with 14 bases between. The CDR3, as DNA: TGTGCCAGCAGTTACTACCGGGGGAGTGGACAGCCCCAGCATTTT. This sequence encodes CASSYYRGSGQPQHF.

The chain is built from TRBV11-2 and TRBJ2-1; possibly TRBD1 for D (6 bases). V lost 7 bases, J lost 7 bases, and 17 bases lay in between. The length of the CDR3 is 14 residues. The V gene's germline CDR1 is SGHAT and CDR2 FQNNGV. The CDR3 loop reads CASNGLGAGNEQFF. Here the CDR3 DNA reads TGTGCCAGCAACGGTCTGGGGGCAGGGAATGAGCAGTTCTTC.

CDR3 amino acids: CASSGYGNYNEQFF. CDR3 nucleotide sequence: TGTGCCAGCAGCGGTTACGGGAACTACAATGAGCAGTTCTTC. The rearrangement joins TRBV9 to TRBJ2-1; D might be TRBD2 (5 bases). The V gene's germline CDR1 is SGDLS and CDR2 YYNGEE. The CDR3 spans 14 residues. The ends were cut back, 3 bases at V and 3 bases at J, with 10 bases in the middle.

This chain connects TRBV5-1 to TRBJ1-2; D is unresolved. The CDR3 has 13 amino acids. V dropped 1 base and J dropped 1 base, with 5 bases sitting between them. Looked up from germline, CDR1 is SGHRS and CDR2 is YFSETQ. CDR3 DNA sequence: TGCGCCAGCAGCTTGAGTATTAACTATGGCTACACCTTC. Its protein is CASSLSINYGYTF.

The CDR3 is CASSPLSLAGIYQETQYF. The DNA for the CDR3 is TGTGCCAGCTCACCACTTAGCCTAGCGGGAATCTACCAAGAGACCCAGTACTTC. This rearrangement joins TRBV18 to TRBJ2-5; 9 positions match TRBD2. The germline CDR1 and CDR2 sequences are KGHSH and LQKENI. The ends lost 1 base at V and 0 bases at J; junction bases unmatched: 9. The CDR3 has 18 amino acids. The variable domain in full, completed from reference TRBV18 and TRBJ2-5, reads NAGVMQNPRHLVRRRGQEARLRCSPMKGHSHVYWYRQLPEEGLKFMVYLQKENIIDESGMPKERFSAEFPKEGPSILRIQQVVRGDSAAYFCASSPLSLAGIYQETQYFGPGTRLLVL.

This clone is a singleton in its sample. The chain joins TRBV7-2 to TRBJ1-5; D gene uncertain. Germline values: CDR1 SGHTA, CDR2 FQGNSA. Trimming shortened V by 1 base and J by 4 bases, and 11 bases separated the two germline ends. This CDR3 region has 15 residues. The CDR3 here is CASSLVRVSNQPQHF. In nucleotides, the CDR3 is TGTGCCAGCAGCTTAGTAAGGGTATCAAATCAGCCCCAGCATTTT.

The chain combines TRBV5-1 with TRBJ2-5, with D unresolved. Germline-derived CDR1 and CDR2 are SGHRS and YFSETQ. Trimming took off 0 bases at V and 5 bases at J, with 14 bases between the two ends. The CDR3 runs to 15 residues. The CDR3 DNA reads as TGCGCCAGCAGCTTGGAAGGCCCCCCGCGGGAGACCCAGTACTTC. This sequence encodes CASSLEGPPRETQYF.

The V and J genes are TRBV21-1 and TRBJ1-4; the DNA was not used to check the table's D call, TRBD1. TRBV21-1 is tagged as a pseudogene. The CDR3 has 15 residues. CDR3 bases: TGTGCCAGCAGCAAAGGACAGGACGCTAATGAAAAACTGTTTTTT. Protein product: CASSKGQDANEKLFF.

The chain recombines TRBV25-1 with TRBJ2-3; TRBD2 is a possible D gene (6 bases). This CDR3 spans 16 amino acids. Trimming took off 4 bases at V and 6 bases at J, with 20 bases between the two ends. Germline-derived CDR1 and CDR2 are MGHDK and SYGVNS. CDR3 loop: CASSVRSAGGGDTQYF. In nucleotides, the CDR3 is TGTGCCAGCAGTGTACGATCGGCTGGGGGAGGTGATACGCAGTATTTT.

This clone occurred once. V gene TRBV5-3 combines with J gene TRBJ2-2; the match to TRBD1 covers 8 bases. TRBV5-3 counts as an open reading frame of uncertain function. Losses at the gene ends were 0 bases for V and 5 bases for J; bases not matched to a gene: 6. This CDR3 region has 16 residues. The CDR3 sequence: CARSLAGQGSTGELFF. For the CDR3, the DNA is TGTGCCAGAAGCTTGGCCGGACAGGGTTCGACCGGGGAGCTGTTTTTT.

The rearrangement uses TRBV7-8 and TRBJ2-7; no reliable D call. The CDR3 totals 13 residues. Germline CDR1 SGHVS, CDR2 FQNEAQ. V was pared by 1 base and J by 5 bases, with 9 bases between. The DNA of the CDR3 is TGTGCCAGCAGCTTAGGGTGGCGCGACGAGCAGTACTTC. Protein: CASSLGWRDEQYF.

V is TRBV5-6 and J is TRBJ2-1; weak D call: TRBD1 (6 bases). Germline loops: CDR1 SGHDT, CDR2 YYEEEE. This CDR3 is 15 amino acids long. The V end lost 5 bases, the J end lost 6 bases, and 18 bases lay between the germline ends. The chain's CDR3 is CASSFVPGHLNEQFF. The CDR3 nucleotides read TGTGCCAGCAGTTTCGTTCCGGGACACCTCAATGAGCAGTTCTTC.

The chain joins TRBV7-2 to TRBJ2-4; no firm D call. The V and J ends lost 8 bases and 12 bases respectively, with 17 bases between them. The CDR3 totals 12 residues. CDR1 SGHTA and CDR2 FQGNSA come from the germline V gene. In DNA form, the CDR3 reads TGTGCCAGCGGGTACTATGAGAGCCCTCAGTACTTC. As protein: CASGYYESPQYF.

V gene TRBV7-2 combines with J gene TRBJ1-2; no clear D gene. Trimming cost V 5 bases and J 3 bases, with 7 bases left between them. The germline gives CDR1 SGHTA, CDR2 FQGNSA. CDR3 size: 12 residues. The CDR3 reads CASSPGDYGYTF. CDR3 nucleotides: TGTGCCAGCAGCCCCGGGGACTATGGCTACACCTTC.

Only one count was recorded for this clone. This sequence joins TRBV27 and TRBJ2-2, with TRBD1 matching over 9 bases. The CDR3 sequence is 15 residues long. The V gene's germline CDR1 is MNHEY and CDR2 SMNVEV (reference sequence). J was trimmed by 6 bases and V by 3 bases; bases with no gene match: 5. The CDR3 region is CASSFPGTGSGELFF. The CDR3 nucleotides are TGTGCCAGCAGTTTCCCCGGGACAGGGTCCGGGGAGCTGTTTTTT.

The chain carries TRBV5-4 and TRBJ2-7, with 8 bases that match TRBD2. CDR3 length equals 16 residues. V shed 4 bases, J shed 6 bases, and the junction held 15 bases outside the gene matches. Germline V gives CDR1 SGHNT, CDR2 YYREEE (reference sequence). The CDR3 loop is CASSPPGGGPNSEQYF. The CDR3 region has the DNA TGTGCCAGCAGCCCCCCGGGCGGGGGGCCTAACTCCGAGCAGTACTTC.

The rearrangement joins TRBV11-2 to TRBJ2-7; 11 nucleotides agree with TRBD1. Germline-derived CDR1 and CDR2 are SGHAT and FQNNGV. Trimming cost V 5 bases and J 1 base; bases outside gene matches: 10. The CDR3 totals 17 residues. The CDR3 loop reads CASSPSLRDRGSYEQYF. In DNA form, the CDR3 reads TGTGCCAGCAGCCCAAGCCTCCGGGACAGGGGGTCCTACGAGCAGTACTTC.

The gene calls are TRBV2 and TRBJ2-7; D may be TRBD2 (6 bases). Trimming left V 2 bases short and J 5 bases short, with 10 bases between. Germline V gene sequence: CDR1 SNHLY, CDR2 FYNNEI. This CDR3 has 13 residues. The CDR3 DNA reads as TGTGCCAGCAGTGAAACTAGCTGGAACGAGCAGTACTTC. It specifies CASSETSWNEQYF.

The V gene is TRBV28, the J gene TRBJ1-4; D unclear. The ends were cut back, 10 bases at V and 8 bases at J, with 17 bases in the middle. Looked up from germline, CDR1 is MDHEN and CDR2 is SYDVKM. The CDR3 has 13 amino acids. CDR3 region: CATTREKAEKLFF. CDR3 DNA: TGTGCCACCACTAGGGAAAAGGCAGAAAAACTGTTTTTT. The variable domain in full, with the rest retrieved from reference TRBV28 and TRBJ1-4, is DVKVTQSSRYLVKRTGEKVFLECVQDMDHENMFWYRQDPGLGLRLIYFSYDVKMKEKGDIPEGYSVSREKKERFSLILESASTNQTSMYLCATTREKAEKLFFGSGTQLSVL.

V is TRBV19 and J is TRBJ1-2; 10 positions match TRBD1. J lost 7 bases, V lost 4 bases, and 15 bases had no gene match. From germline, CDR1 is LNHDA and CDR2 SQIVND (reference sequence). This CDR3 has 17 amino acids. CDR3 protein: CASSTLPGQGRGSGYTF. The CDR3 bases are TGTGCCAGTAGTACCCTCCCGGGACAGGGGAGAGGAAGTGGCTACACCTTC.

The V and J genes are TRBV28 and TRBJ1-5; TRBD1 matches at 7 bases. Germline trimming cut 4 bases from V and 6 bases from J; bases unmatched to any gene: 9. The CDR3 is 15 amino acids. Germline values: CDR1 MDHEN, CDR2 SYDVKM. CDR3: CASSSPGQPFQPQHF. CDR3 coding DNA: TGTGCCAGCAGTTCGCCGGGACAGCCCTTTCAGCCCCAGCATTTT.

This chain connects TRBV29-1 to TRBJ2-7; TRBD1 might be the D (6 bases). V was cut by 4 bases and J by 2 bases, with 15 bases left in between. Germline lookup yields CDR1 SQVTM and CDR2 ANQGSEA. The CDR3 has 14 residues. CDR3 sequence (DNA): TGCAGCGTTGTGAGAACAGGGCCTCCCTACGAGCAGTACTTC. It codes for CSVVRTGPPYEQYF.